These 3 T cell receptor beta chains were sequenced from one sample in a study of T-cell memory formation after mild COVID-19. TCRdb ran MiXCR on the 5' RACE reads and lists one entry per CDR3 protein. This repertoire shows approximately 200,000 distinct CDR3 sequences, 16% found once; its top ten account for approximately 2%. Sequencing input: PBMCs or a T cell subset sorted from them (not recorded which). The receptors were sampled from an adult woman who had mild COVID-19 (a few samples of this study predate the infection). Cell type and time point are not known.

This chain uses TRBV20-1 with TRBJ1-2; 9 bases agree with TRBD1. The J segment lost 4 bases and the V segment lost 0 bases, leaving 6 bases of the junction unmatched. Germline-derived CDR1 and CDR2 are DFQATT and SNEGSKA (reference sequence). The CDR3 sequence is 15 residues long. In nucleotides, the CDR3 is TGCAGTGCTAGAGATCGGGGGGGACAGGGCTATGGCTACACCTTC. Its translation: CSARDRGGQGYGYTF.

This clonotype was observed a handful of times. The rearrangement links TRBV6-5 to TRBJ1-5, with TRBD1 identical over 7 bases. Trimming took 6 bases from V and 2 from J; bases not matched to a gene: 10. In germline, CDR1 is MNHEY, CDR2 SVGAGI. This CDR3 has 16 amino acids. The CDR3, as DNA: TGTGCCAGCAGCTTGGGGGCCAGGGGGGGCAATCAGCCCCAGCATTTT. It translates to CASSLGARGGNQPQHF.

The chain joins TRBV5-1 to TRBJ2-2, with TRBD2 matching 11 bases. Per the germline V gene, CDR1 is SGHRS and CDR2 is YFSETQ. V lost 1 base, J lost 7 bases, and 3 bases stayed unmatched. There are 15 residues in the CDR3. CDR3 sequence: CASSLTSGSVGELFF. The CDR3 region has the DNA TGCGCCAGCAGCTTGACTAGCGGGAGTGTCGGGGAGCTGTTTTTT.